These T cell receptor beta chains were read from a single sample in a study of Ad26.COV2.S vaccination and SARS-CoV-2 variants. Measured with immunoSEQ multiplex PCR; TCRdb has only the in-frame clones, and not every one. Of some 400,000 clones detected, approximately 89% appear once; the ten largest clones hold under 2%. This sample comprised peripheral blood, obtained in a trial of Ad26.COV2.S vaccine versus placebo. These receptors were taken from a person aged 18-65 years who received the Ad26.COV2.S COVID-19 vaccine or a placebo. The CDR3 runs from the conserved cysteine through the conserved F or W. D genes are given only for firm matches. Where a row states a size, it is once, few, many or the class of an expanded clone; other rows omit it.

D gene | clone size | J gene | V gene | CDR3 protein | CDR3 DNA
TRBD1 | NA | TRBJ2-7 | TRBV6-6 | CASREQGREQYF | TGTGCCAGCAGAGAACAGGGGCGGGAGCAGTACTTC
NA | few | TRBJ1-5 | TRBV3-1/TRBV3-2 | CASSRGGYNQPQHF | TGTGCCAGCAGCCGGGGCGGCTACAATCAGCCCCAGCATTTT
TRBD2 | NA | TRBJ2-7 | TRBV5-1 | CASSFSSGRAYYEQYF | TGCGCCAGCAGCTTCAGTAGCGGGAGGGCTTACTACGAGCAGTACTTC
NA | once | TRBJ1-4 | TRBV7-2 | CASSSLRLSANEKLFF | TGTGCCAGCAGCTCCCTTAGGCTTTCCGCTAATGAAAAACTGTTTTTT
NA | NA | TRBJ1-2 | TRBV15 | CATSRDLTGSGYTF | TGTGCCACCAGCAGAGATCTGACAGGATCTGGCTACACCTTC
NA | NA | TRBJ1-5 | TRBV6-2/TRBV6-3 | CASSFLSQGPSNQPQHF | TGTGCCAGCAGTTTCCTCTCCCAGGGGCCTTCTAATCAGCCCCAGCATTTT
TRBD2 | NA | TRBJ2-5 | TRBV7-8 | CASSYGTRETQYF | TGTGCCAGCAGCTACGGGACTAGGGAGACCCAGTACTTC
TRBD2 | NA | TRBJ2-1 | TRBV7-2 | CASSLVSRLAGGVGQFF | TGTGCCAGCAGCTTGGTTTCACGACTAGCGGGAGGGGTTGGGCAGTTCTTC
TRBD1 | NA | TRBJ1-6 | TRBV9 | CASSGQGPYNSPLHF | TGTGCCAGCAGCGGACAGGGCCCCTATAATTCACCCCTCCACTTT
NA | NA | TRBJ2-7 | TRBV3-1/TRBV3-2 | CASSLRPWPEQYF | TGTGCCAGCAGCCTACGACCCTGGCCCGAGCAGTACTTC
NA | NA | TRBJ1-2 | TRBV29-1 | CSVDYTLGYGYTF | TGCAGCGTTGACTATACACTTGGCTATGGCTACACCTTC
NA | once | TRBJ2-5 | TRBV24-1 | CATSDPRQVVETQYF | TGTGCCACCAGTGACCCTCGACAGGTTGTCGAGACCCAGTACTTC
NA | NA | TRBJ2-5 | TRBV14 | CASSHPRDPQETQYF | TGTGCCAGCAGCCATCCCAGGGATCCTCAAGAGACCCAGTACTTC
NA | NA | TRBJ1-4 | TRBV27 | CASSQGRRNEKLFF | TGTGCCAGCAGCCAGGGGCGTCGGAATGAAAAACTGTTTTTT
NA | NA | TRBJ2-4 | TRBV11-3 | CASSFDYLAKNIQYF | TGTGCCAGCAGCTTCGACTATCTAGCCAAAAACATTCAGTACTTC
NA | NA | TRBJ2-1 | TRBV7-9 | CASSLLATYNEQFF | TGTGCCAGCAGCCTCTTAGCTACCTACAATGAGCAGTTCTTC
NA | once | TRBJ2-7 | TRBV5-1 | CASSPTGHPGAVDYEQYF | TGCGCCAGCAGCCCGACGGGTCACCCGGGGGCGGTGGACTACGAGCAGTACTTC
NA | NA | TRBJ2-7 | TRBV28 | CASSFRGQAYEQYF | TGTGCCAGCAGTTTCCGCGGGCAGGCCTACGAGCAGTACTTC
NA | NA | TRBJ1-5 | TRBV9 | CASNGGYSNQPQHF | TGTGCCAGCAACGGGGGGTATAGCAATCAGCCCCAGCATTTT
NA | NA | TRBJ1-1 | TRBV5-6 | CASSSAPGVNTEAFF | TGTGCCAGCAGCTCCGCCCCAGGGGTGAACACTGAAGCTTTCTTT
TRBD1 | NA | TRBJ2-4 | TRBV30 | CAWKDRIGAGAKNIQYF | TGTGCCTGGAAGGACAGGATTGGGGCTGGCGCCAAAAACATTCAGTACTTC
NA | once | TRBJ2-3 | TRBV11-2 | CASSLGRMAADTQYF | TGTGCCAGCAGCTTAGGACGGATGGCGGCAGATACGCAGTATTTT
NA | NA | TRBJ2-2 | TRBV2 | CASGRANTGELFF | TGTGCCAGCGGGCGGGCGAACACCGGGGAGCTGTTTTTT
NA | NA | TRBJ2-3 | TRBV2 | CASSDGNTQYF | TGTGCCAGCAGTGACGGAAATACGCAGTATTTT
NA | NA | TRBJ2-7 | TRBV29-1 | CSVTSSSYEQYF | TGCAGCGTTACAAGTAGCTCCTACGAGCAGTACTTC
NA | NA | TRBJ1-2 | TRBV5-5 | CASSWVNTYGYTF | TGTGCCAGCAGCTGGGTCAACACCTATGGCTACACCTTC
NA | NA | TRBJ2-4 | TRBV3-1/TRBV3-2 | CASSLKNIQYF | TGTGCCAGCAGCCTTAAAAACATTCAGTACTTC
TRBD2 | NA | TRBJ2-5 | TRBV4-1 | CASSQDHLAGGGETQYF | TGCGCCAGCAGCCAAGATCACCTAGCGGGAGGGGGGGAGACCCAGTACTTC
NA | NA | TRBJ1-1 | TRBV3-1/TRBV3-2 | CASSQDRGAEAFF | TGTGCCAGCAGCCAAGATCGGGGAGCTGAAGCTTTCTTT
TRBD2 | NA | TRBJ2-1 | TRBV10-3 | CAIRPGTSGSNNEQFF | TGTGCCATCAGACCCGGGACTAGCGGATCTAACAATGAGCAGTTCTTC
TRBD1 | NA | TRBJ1-3 | TRBV5-1 | CASSQTGDSGNTIYF | TGCGCCAGCAGCCAGACAGGGGACTCTGGAAACACCATATATTTT
NA | NA | TRBJ2-4 | TRBV19 | CASSIDGGGDAKNIQYF | TGTGCCAGTAGTATAGATGGAGGGGGCGATGCCAAAAACATTCAGTACTTC
TRBD1 | NA | TRBJ1-2 | TRBV24-1 | CATSDSQQGAQSYGYTF | TGTGCCACCAGTGATTCCCAACAGGGGGCGCAAAGCTATGGCTACACCTTC
NA | NA | TRBJ1-5 | TRBV6-5 | CASRLGTLANQPQHF | TGTGCCAGCAGACTCGGGACACTAGCTAATCAGCCCCAGCATTTT
TRBD2 | NA | TRBJ2-1 | TRBV27 | CASSLSPAGGVYEQFF | TGTGCCAGCAGTCTTAGCCCAGCGGGAGGAGTCTATGAGCAGTTCTTC
TRBD1 | NA | TRBJ1-5 | TRBV5-8 | CASSLEGAGEGPQHF | TGTGCCAGCAGCTTGGAGGGGGCCGGAGAAGGGCCCCAGCATTTT
TRBD1 | few | TRBJ1-2 | TRBV2 | CASSVTPGGSYGYTF | TGTGCCAGCAGTGTAACCCCAGGGGGCAGCTATGGCTACACCTTC
NA | once | TRBJ2-7 | TRBV5-1 | CASSLDSTSGYEQYF | TGCGCCAGCAGTCTTGACAGCACCTCCGGCTACGAGCAGTACTTC
TRBD2 | NA | TRBJ2-7 | TRBV6-4 | CASSDSKLAEPGGEQYF | TGTGCCAGCAGTGACTCGAAACTAGCGGAACCCGGTGGCGAGCAGTACTTC
NA | once | TRBJ2-5 | TRBV30 | CAWSVHGGSQYF | TGTGCCTGGAGTGTACACGGTGGGTCCCAGTACTTC
NA | NA | TRBJ1-6 | TRBV6-6 | CASRAPAYNSPLHF | TGTGCCAGCAGGGCGCCGGCTTATAATTCACCCCTCCACTTT
NA | NA | TRBJ2-1 | TRBV12-3/TRBV12-4 | CASSPGLGGEQFF | TGTGCCAGCAGTCCGGGGCTAGGGGGGGAGCAGTTCTTC
NA | NA | TRBJ1-1 | TRBV29-1 | CSVRLWATNTEAFF | TGCAGCGTCCGCCTCTGGGCGACGAACACTGAAGCTTTCTTT
NA | NA | TRBJ2-3 | TRBV6-5 | CASSYSTGAGDTQYF | TGTGCCAGCAGTTACTCGACGGGAGCCGGGGATACGCAGTATTTT
TRBD1 | NA | TRBJ1-1 | TRBV28 | CASSFRGRRNTEAFF | TGTGCCAGCAGTTTCAGGGGGCGCCGGAACACTGAAGCTTTCTTT
NA | NA | TRBJ2-1 | TRBV7-9 | CASSIKLRGQTSYNEQFF | TGTGCCAGCAGCATTAAATTACGCGGACAGACCTCCTACAATGAGCAGTTCTTC
NA | NA | TRBJ2-7 | TRBV7-9 | CASSGGTAYEQYF | TGTGCCAGCAGCGGAGGGACAGCCTACGAGCAGTACTTC
TRBD1 | NA | TRBJ2-6 | TRBV27 | CARPGQGRRLGANVLTF | TGTGCCCGTCCGGGACAGGGGCGTAGGTTGGGGGCCAACGTCCTGACTTTC